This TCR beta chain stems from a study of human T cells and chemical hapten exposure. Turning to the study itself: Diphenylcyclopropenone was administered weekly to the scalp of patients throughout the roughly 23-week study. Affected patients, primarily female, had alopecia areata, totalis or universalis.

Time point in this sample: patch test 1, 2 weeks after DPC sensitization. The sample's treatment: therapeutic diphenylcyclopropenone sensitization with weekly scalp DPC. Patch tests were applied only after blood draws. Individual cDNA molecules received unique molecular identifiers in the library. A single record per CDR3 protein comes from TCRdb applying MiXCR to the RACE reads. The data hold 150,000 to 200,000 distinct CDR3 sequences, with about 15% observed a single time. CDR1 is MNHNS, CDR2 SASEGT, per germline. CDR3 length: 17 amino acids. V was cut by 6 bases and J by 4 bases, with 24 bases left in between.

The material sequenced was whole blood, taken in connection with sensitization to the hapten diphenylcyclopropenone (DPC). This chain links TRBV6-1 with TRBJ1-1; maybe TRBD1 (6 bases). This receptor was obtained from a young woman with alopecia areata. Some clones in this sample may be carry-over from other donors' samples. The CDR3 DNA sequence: TGTGCCAGCAGGGAACAAATCGGCGCCACAGGGCGCACTGAAGCTTTCTTT. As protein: CASREQIGATGRTEAFF.